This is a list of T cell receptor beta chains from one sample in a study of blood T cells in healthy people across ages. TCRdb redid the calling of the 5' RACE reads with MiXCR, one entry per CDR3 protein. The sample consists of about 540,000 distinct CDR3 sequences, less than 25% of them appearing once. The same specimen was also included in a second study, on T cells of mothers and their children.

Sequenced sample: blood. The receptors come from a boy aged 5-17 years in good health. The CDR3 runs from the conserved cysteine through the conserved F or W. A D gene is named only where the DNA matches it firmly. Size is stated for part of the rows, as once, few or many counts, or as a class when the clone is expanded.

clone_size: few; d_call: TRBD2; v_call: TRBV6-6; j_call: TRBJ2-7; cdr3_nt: TGTGCCAGCAGTTACGAAGGCGGGAGGGCCCCTGAGCAGTACTTC; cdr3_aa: CASSYEGGRAPEQYF
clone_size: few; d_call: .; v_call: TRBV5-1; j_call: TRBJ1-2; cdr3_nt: TGCGCCAGCAGCTTGGGACAGGTGGATGGCTACACCTTC; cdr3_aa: CASSLGQVDGYTF
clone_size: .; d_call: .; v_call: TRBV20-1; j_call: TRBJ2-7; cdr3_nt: TGCAGTGCTAGAGTCGGCGGCTCCTACGAGCAGTACTTC; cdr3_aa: CSARVGGSYEQYF
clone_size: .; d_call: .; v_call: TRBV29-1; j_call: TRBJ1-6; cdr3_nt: TGCAGCGCCCTTGAAGGGGGTGATAATTCACCCCTCCACTTT; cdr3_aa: CSALEGGDNSPLHF
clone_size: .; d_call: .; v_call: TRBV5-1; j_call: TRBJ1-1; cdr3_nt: TGCGCCAGCACCCCCTCCAGGGGGAACACTGAAGCTTTCTTT; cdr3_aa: CASTPSRGNTEAFF
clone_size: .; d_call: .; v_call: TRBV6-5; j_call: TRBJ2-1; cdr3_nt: TGTGCCAGCACAGGGATCCCTTCCAATGAGCAGTTCTTC; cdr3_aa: CASTGIPSNEQFF
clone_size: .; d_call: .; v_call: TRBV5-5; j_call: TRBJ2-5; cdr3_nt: TGTGCCAGCAGCTTGGGTCACCAAGGGACCCAGTACTTC; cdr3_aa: CASSLGHQGTQYF
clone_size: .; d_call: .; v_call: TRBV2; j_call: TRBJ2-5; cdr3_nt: TGTGCCAGCAAATCCCTTACAGGGTCTTGGGAGACCCAGTACTTC; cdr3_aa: CASKSLTGSWETQYF
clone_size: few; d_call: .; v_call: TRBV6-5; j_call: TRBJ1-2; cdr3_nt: TGTGCCAGCAGGGATCCTAGGCGGGGCTATGGCTACACCTTC; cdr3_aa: CASRDPRRGYGYTF
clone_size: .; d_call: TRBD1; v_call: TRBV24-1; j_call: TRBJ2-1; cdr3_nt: TGTGCCACCAGTGAACAGGGACAGCCGAACAATGAGCAGTTCTTC; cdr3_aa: CATSEQGQPNNEQFF
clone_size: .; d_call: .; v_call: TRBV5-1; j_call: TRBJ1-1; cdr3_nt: TGCGCCAGCAGCTTTACGACAGGAGCATCCACTGAAGCTTTCTTT; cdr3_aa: CASSFTTGASTEAFF
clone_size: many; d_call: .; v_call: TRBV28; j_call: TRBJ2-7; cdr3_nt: TGTGCCAGCAGTAAGGTGGACAGACTATCCTACGAGCAGTACTTC; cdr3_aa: CASSKVDRLSYEQYF
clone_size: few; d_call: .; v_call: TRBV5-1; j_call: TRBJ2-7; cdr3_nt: TGCGCCAGCAGCTTGGCGCAGGGCGCCGGAGTCTACGAGCAGTACTTC; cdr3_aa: CASSLAQGAGVYEQYF
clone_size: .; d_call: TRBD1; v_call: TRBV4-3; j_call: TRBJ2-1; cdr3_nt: TGCGCCAGCAGCCAAGATACCGGGACAGGGAAGGATGAGCAGTTCTTC; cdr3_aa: CASSQDTGTGKDEQFF
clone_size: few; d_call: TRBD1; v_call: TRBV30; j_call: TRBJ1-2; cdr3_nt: TGTGCCTGGAGCGCCGGGACAGGGGGGTTCTACACCTTC; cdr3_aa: CAWSAGTGGFYTF
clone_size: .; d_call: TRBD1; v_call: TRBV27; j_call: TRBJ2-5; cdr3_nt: TGTGCCAGCAGCCTAGGGGCAGGACAGGGTACTTCAGAGACCCAGTACTTC; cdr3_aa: CASSLGAGQGTSETQYF
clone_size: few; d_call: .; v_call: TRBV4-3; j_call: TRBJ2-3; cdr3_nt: TGCGCCAGCAGCCAAGAGGCCGGGACAAGAGATACGCAGTATTTT; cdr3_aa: CASSQEAGTRDTQYF
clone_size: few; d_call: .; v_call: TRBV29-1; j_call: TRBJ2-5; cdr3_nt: TGCAGCGTTGATTTACCCCCGGGACCACAAGAGACCCAGTACTTC; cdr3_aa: CSVDLPPGPQETQYF
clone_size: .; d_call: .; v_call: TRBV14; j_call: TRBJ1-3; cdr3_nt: TGTGCCAGCAGCCAAAGATTCCGAGGGGACACCATATATTTT; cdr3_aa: CASSQRFRGDTIYF
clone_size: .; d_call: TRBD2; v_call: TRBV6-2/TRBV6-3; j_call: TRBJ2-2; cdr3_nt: TGTGCCAGCAGTTCAGGGCGGGAGAGCACCGGGGAGCTGTTTTTT; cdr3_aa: CASSSGRESTGELFF
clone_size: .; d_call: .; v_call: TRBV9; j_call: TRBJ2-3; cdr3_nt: TGTGCCAGCAGCGTAGTCAGTCCAGATACGCAGTATTTT; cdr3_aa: CASSVVSPDTQYF
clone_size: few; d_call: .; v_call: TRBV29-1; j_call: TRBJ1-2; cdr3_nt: TGCAGCGTTGGAGGGCAGGCCCCCGTCGGCTACACCTTC; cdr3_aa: CSVGGQAPVGYTF